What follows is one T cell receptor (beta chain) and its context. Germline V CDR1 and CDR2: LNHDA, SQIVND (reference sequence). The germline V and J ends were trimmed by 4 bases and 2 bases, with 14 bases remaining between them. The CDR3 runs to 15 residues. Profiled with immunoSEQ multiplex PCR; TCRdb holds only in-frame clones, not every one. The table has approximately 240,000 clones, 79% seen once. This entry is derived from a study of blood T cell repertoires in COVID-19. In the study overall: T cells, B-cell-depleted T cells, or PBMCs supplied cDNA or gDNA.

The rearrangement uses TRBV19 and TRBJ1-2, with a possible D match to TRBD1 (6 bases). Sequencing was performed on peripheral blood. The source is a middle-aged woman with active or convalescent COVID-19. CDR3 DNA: TGTGCCAGTAGTACCCCGACAGGTTCGAACTATGGCTACACCTTC. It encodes CASSTPTGSNYGYTF.